The 16 T cell receptor beta chains reported below all come from one sample, sequenced in a study of cytomegalovirus exposure and HLA in healthy donors. PCR used 60 Vbeta primers and 13 Jbeta primers. Data came from immunoSEQ multiplex PCR; TCRdb stores just in-frame clones and leaves some out. The sample has 120,000 or so clones, about 80% seen once. The sample taken for sequencing was PBMCs. The receptors stem from a male donor in good health and CMV-seronegative.

The V call is TRBV5-1, the J call TRBJ1-1; 9 bases map to TRBD1. The CDR3 has 15 amino acids. The germline V gene has CDR1 SGHRS and CDR2 YFSETQ. V was pared by 4 bases and J by 1 base, with 5 bases of the junction left unmatched. The CDR3 DNA sequence: TGCGCCAGCAGCGTGGACAGGGGAACGAACACTGAAGCTTTCTTT. It specifies CASSVDRGTNTEAFF.

V gene TRBV11-2 combines with J gene TRBJ1-6; 8 bases are shared with TRBD1. Germline CDR1 and CDR2: SGHAT and FQNNGV. V was clipped by 2 bases and J by 0 bases; unmatched bases: 3. The length of the CDR3 is 17 residues. CDR3 bases: TGTGCCAGCAGCTTACGGACAGGGAGCTCCTATAATTCACCCCTCCACTTT. This translates into CASSLRTGSSYNSPLHF.

This chain links TRBV28 with TRBJ1-2; 7 nucleotides match TRBD1. The CDR3 has 15 residues. V dropped 3 bases and J dropped 1; count of bases not matched to a gene: 5. Germline CDR1 reads MDHEN; CDR2 reads SYDVKM. This CDR3 reads CASSFGGTDNYGYTF. The CDR3 DNA follows: TGTGCCAGCAGTTTTGGGGGGACAGATAACTATGGCTACACCTTC.

The chain combines TRBV11-1 with TRBJ2-1; D remains unclear. V lost 6 bases and J lost 3, with 6 bases in between. The CDR3 sequence is 12 residues long. Germline CDR1 is SGHAT and CDR2 is FQDESV (reference sequence). The CDR3 spells CASSLSYNEQFF. The CDR3 DNA reads TGTGCCAGCAGTCTCAGCTACAATGAGCAGTTCTTC. The whole variable domain, remainder taken from reference TRBV11-1 and TRBJ2-1, is EAEVAQSPRYKITEKSQAVAFWCDPISGHATLYWYRQILGQGPELLVQFQDESVVDDSQLPKDRFSAERLKGVDSTLKIQPAELGDSAMYLCASSLSYNEQFFGPGTRLTVL.

V is TRBV5-4 and J is TRBJ1-1, with 7 bases lining up with TRBD1. This CDR3 region has 16 residues. Germline lookup yields CDR1 SGHNT and CDR2 YYREEE (reference sequence). V lost 0 bases and J lost 1; bases outside the gene matches: 6. The CDR3 DNA is TGTGCCAGCAGCTTGGTTGAGAGGGGGCCGAACACTGAAGCTTTCTTT. Amino acids: CASSLVERGPNTEAFF.

The CDR3 loop reads CASSQSRQGHGYTF. The CDR3 nucleotides read TGTGCCAGCAGTCAATCTAGACAGGGACATGGCTACACCTTC. The chain joins TRBV27 to TRBJ1-2; 7 bases match TRBD1. CDR1 MNHEY and CDR2 SMNVEV come from the germline V gene (reference sequence). The CDR3 spans 14 residues. V lost 5 bases and J lost 6; bases outside the gene matches: 9.

The genes are TRBV10-2 and TRBJ1-2, with 9 bases fitting TRBD1. The CDR3 spans 16 residues. CDR1 is WSHSY, CDR2 SAAADI, per germline. V was clipped by 4 bases and J by 4 bases; unmatched bases: 10. The CDR3 bases are TGCGCCAGCAGTGTCGGGACAGGGTACGGAGGCTATGGCTACACCTTC. The encoded protein is CASSVGTGYGGYGYTF.

This chain links TRBV7-6 with TRBJ1-1; D is ambiguous. Germline CDR1 SGHVS, CDR2 FNYEAQ. The CDR3 loop spans 14 amino acids. V lost 1 base and J 8 bases, leaving 14 bases between the germline ends. CDR3 DNA sequence: TGTGCCAGCAGCTTAGGACCAAGGGAGCGGGAAGCTTTCTTT. It specifies CASSLGPREREAFF.

The chain is built from TRBV30 and TRBJ2-3; 16 bases agree with TRBD2. There are 16 residues in the CDR3. Germline-derived CDR1 and CDR2 are GTSNPN and SVGIG (reference sequence). The V and J ends lost 6 bases and 5 bases, in that order; junction bases with no gene match: 8. The CDR3 coding sequence is TGTGCCTGCTCGGGACTAGCGGGAGGGCCGGGAGATACGCAGTATTTT. Its translation: CACSGLAGGPGDTQYF. The full variable domain, in which reference TRBV30 and TRBJ2-3 provide the parts outside the CDR3, is SQTIHQWPATLVQPVGSPLSLECTVEGTSNPNLYWYRQAAGRGLQLLFYSVGIGQISSEVPQNLSASRPQDRQFILSSKKLLLSDSGFYLCACSGLAGGPGDTQYFGPGTRLTVL.

This clone was counted a single time. The chain joins TRBV10-3 to TRBJ2-1, with TRBD2 as a possible D gene (5 bases). This CDR3 comprises 13 residues. The germline V and J ends were trimmed by 4 bases and 9 bases, with 13 bases remaining between them. Germline CDR1 is ENHRY and CDR2 is SYGVKD. The CDR3 DNA reads as TGTGCCATCAGTGGGGATTCAAGCGGTGAGCAGTTCTTC. It encodes CAISGDSSGEQFF.

This chain uses TRBV9 with TRBJ2-5, with D possibly matching TRBD2 (7 bases). The CDR3 is made up of 14 amino acids. Germline V gene lookup returns CDR1 SGDLS and CDR2 YYNGEE. The V gene lost 3 bases and the J gene lost 0 bases, with 9 bases spanning the gap. This chain's CDR3 is CASSGGGYQETQYF. For the CDR3, the DNA is TGTGCCAGCAGCGGGGGGGGCTACCAAGAGACCCAGTACTTC.

The rearrangement joins TRBV13 to TRBJ2-3; 8 bases are a match to TRBD1. The CDR3 has 23 residues. Germline values: CDR1 PRHDT, CDR2 FYEKMQ (reference sequence). Trimming at V came to 4 bases and at J to 0 bases, leaving 27 bases not matched to a gene. In DNA form, the CDR3 reads TGTGCCAGCAGCTCCACGGACAGGGAGAAGGTATCGGCCTCCAGGATAAGCACAGATACGCAGTATTTT. This sequence encodes CASSSTDREKVSASRISTDTQYF.

The chain carries TRBV29-1 and TRBJ1-1, with D maybe TRBD1 (5 bases). CDR1 and CDR2 from the germline V gene are SQVTM and ANQGSEA. The CDR3 totals 14 residues. The V and J ends lost 6 bases and 1 base respectively, with 15 bases between them. The CDR3 is CSVELRVSNTEAFF. In DNA, the CDR3 is TGCAGCGTCGAGCTCAGGGTATCGAACACTGAAGCTTTCTTT.

This clone was found a few times. The chain carries TRBV29-1 and TRBJ2-2; 8 positions match TRBD2. The junction had 3 bases not matched to a gene; V was cut back by 3 bases and J by 0 bases. CDR3 size: 15 residues. Germline CDR1 reads SQVTM; CDR2 reads ANQGSEA. The chain's CDR3 is CSVDRREANTGELFF. The DNA for the CDR3 is TGCAGCGTTGATCGGCGGGAGGCGAACACCGGGGAGCTGTTTTTT.

This clone was recorded a few times. This rearrangement joins TRBV6-5 to TRBJ1-1, with 7 bases aligning to TRBD1. The CDR3 length is 14 residues. V lost 6 bases and J lost 1; bases outside the gene matches: 5. Germline V lookup: CDR1 MNHEY, CDR2 SVGAGI. The CDR3: CASSLRQGNTEAFF. As DNA, the CDR3 is TGTGCCAGCAGCCTCCGACAGGGGAACACTGAAGCTTTCTTT.

This clone appeared once. The chain joins TRBV10-1 to TRBJ1-1; the D gene is possibly TRBD1 (5 bases). The CDR3 totals 15 residues. Trimming took off 8 bases at V and 1 base at J, with 17 bases between the two ends. Germline-derived CDR1 and CDR2 are WNHNN and SYGVQD (reference sequence). CDR3 nucleotide sequence: TGCGCCAGCCGATCAGGGTCCGAAAAGAACACTGAAGCTTTCTTT. Translation gives CASRSGSEKNTEAFF.